Listed below are T cell receptor beta chains from one sample, sequenced in a study of preoperative IRX-2 immunotherapy in early breast cancer. Repertoires were generated with immunoSEQ multiplex PCR, while TCRdb's copy carries only in-frame clones and drops some. The sample holds some 21,000 clones, around four fifths seen once. The sample here was lymph node tissue, taken after IRX-2 immunotherapy. Receptors originate from a human donor with breast cancer. CDR3s include the opening cysteine and the closing phenylalanine or tryptophan. The D gene is left open where the match is weak. Some rows mark clone size as missing; the rest say once, few, many or name a class of expanded clone.

cdr3_length: 13; j_call: TRBJ2-7; clone_size: .; d_call: TRBD1; v_call: TRBV19; cdr3_nt: TGTGCCAGTAAGAACAGGGGGTCCTACGAGCAGTACTTC; cdr3_aa: CASKNRGSYEQYF
cdr3_length: 14; j_call: TRBJ1-5; clone_size: .; d_call: .; v_call: TRBV4-1; cdr3_nt: TGCGCCAGCAGCCAAGTCGGGGGCAATCAGCCCCAGCATTTT; cdr3_aa: CASSQVGGNQPQHF
cdr3_length: 13; j_call: TRBJ1-2; clone_size: .; d_call: .; v_call: TRBV19; cdr3_nt: TGTGCCAGTAGTCCCCCTCTTTCGGGTGGCTACACCTTC; cdr3_aa: CASSPPLSGGYTF
cdr3_length: 15; j_call: TRBJ1-6; clone_size: .; d_call: .; v_call: TRBV1; cdr3_nt: TGCGCCAGCAGCCAAGTTGACAGGGAAGTTTCACCCCTCCACTTT; cdr3_aa: CASSQVDREVSPLHF
cdr3_length: 14; j_call: TRBJ2-5; clone_size: .; d_call: .; v_call: TRBV19; cdr3_nt: TGTGCCAGTAGTTCCGGGGTCTTTCGGGAGACCCAGTACTTC; cdr3_aa: CASSSGVFRETQYF
cdr3_length: 15; j_call: TRBJ1-3; clone_size: .; d_call: .; v_call: TRBV30; cdr3_nt: TGTGCCTGGAGTGTACGTCGCGGCTCTGGAAACACCATATATTTT; cdr3_aa: CAWSVRRGSGNTIYF
cdr3_length: 15; j_call: TRBJ2-2; clone_size: .; d_call: .; v_call: TRBV10-2; cdr3_nt: TGCGCCAGCAGTGACCAGGGAGATATCACCGGGGAGCTGTTTTTT; cdr3_aa: CASSDQGDITGELFF
cdr3_length: 15; j_call: TRBJ2-1; clone_size: .; d_call: .; v_call: TRBV9; cdr3_nt: TGTGCCAGCAGCGTAGACTGGGGCCCTTACCATGAGCAGTTCTTC; cdr3_aa: CASSVDWGPYHEQFF
cdr3_length: 16; j_call: TRBJ1-5; clone_size: .; d_call: TRBD1; v_call: TRBV28; cdr3_nt: TGTGCCAGCAGTTCGTCACAGGGGAATAGCAATCAGCCCCAGCATTTT; cdr3_aa: CASSSSQGNSNQPQHF
cdr3_length: 15; j_call: TRBJ2-3; clone_size: .; d_call: TRBD1; v_call: TRBV6-8; cdr3_nt: TGTGCCAGCGTTACCAGGGGGCTTGGCACAGATACGCAGTATTTT; cdr3_aa: CASVTRGLGTDTQYF
cdr3_length: 15; j_call: TRBJ2-1; clone_size: .; d_call: TRBD1; v_call: TRBV5-1; cdr3_nt: TGCGCCAGCACCCCGGACAGGGTATCCTACAATGAGCAGTTCTTC; cdr3_aa: CASTPDRVSYNEQFF
cdr3_length: 12; j_call: TRBJ1-1; clone_size: .; d_call: .; v_call: TRBV6-8; cdr3_nt: TGTGCCATCAGCCCGGGACACTCAGAAGCTTTCTTT; cdr3_aa: CAISPGHSEAFF
cdr3_length: 14; j_call: TRBJ2-5; clone_size: .; d_call: TRBD1; v_call: TRBV28; cdr3_nt: TGTGCCAGCAGCAGGGGACAGGGTCGGGAGACCCAGTACTTC; cdr3_aa: CASSRGQGRETQYF
cdr3_length: 14; j_call: TRBJ2-7; clone_size: .; d_call: .; v_call: TRBV6-8; cdr3_nt: TGTGCCAGCAAGAACGACCCGAGCTCCTACGAGCAGTACTTC; cdr3_aa: CASKNDPSSYEQYF
cdr3_length: 16; j_call: TRBJ1-4; clone_size: few; d_call: .; v_call: TRBV18; cdr3_nt: TGTGCCAGCTCACCAAGGTCGACAGCAACTAATGAAAAACTGTTTTTT; cdr3_aa: CASSPRSTATNEKLFF
cdr3_length: 16; j_call: TRBJ1-1; clone_size: .; d_call: .; v_call: TRBV1; cdr3_nt: TGCGCCAGCAGCCAAGACGAAAGGGGTCTGAACACTGAAGCTTTCTTT; cdr3_aa: CASSQDERGLNTEAFF
cdr3_length: 13; j_call: TRBJ1-5; clone_size: .; d_call: TRBD1; v_call: TRBV19; cdr3_nt: TGTGCCAGTACCCCGACAGGGCGTCAGCCCCAGCATTTT; cdr3_aa: CASTPTGRQPQHF
cdr3_length: 16; j_call: TRBJ2-6; clone_size: .; d_call: TRBD1; v_call: TRBV28; cdr3_nt: TGTGCCAGCAGTTTGTCGACAGGGGCTGGGGCCAACGTCCTGACTTTC; cdr3_aa: CASSLSTGAGANVLTF
cdr3_length: 14; j_call: TRBJ1-4; clone_size: .; d_call: .; v_call: TRBV6-8; cdr3_nt: TGTGCCAGCAGTTACCGCCACACTAATGAAAAACTGTTTTTT; cdr3_aa: CASSYRHTNEKLFF
cdr3_length: 16; j_call: TRBJ2-6; clone_size: .; d_call: .; v_call: TRBV5-1; cdr3_nt: TGCGCCAGCAGCTTGTTGGGGGCTACTGGGGCCAACGTCCTGACTTTC; cdr3_aa: CASSLLGATGANVLTF
cdr3_length: 13; j_call: TRBJ1-1; clone_size: .; d_call: .; v_call: TRBV6-8; cdr3_nt: TGTGCCAGCACCAAGACAGGGAACACTGAAGCTTTCTTT; cdr3_aa: CASTKTGNTEAFF
cdr3_length: 15; j_call: TRBJ2-3; clone_size: once; d_call: TRBD2; v_call: TRBV7-7; cdr3_nt: TGTGCCAGCAGCTTGGCGGGGACTAGCGGAGATACGCAGTATTTT; cdr3_aa: CASSLAGTSGDTQYF
cdr3_length: 14; j_call: TRBJ1-1; clone_size: .; d_call: .; v_call: TRBV7-2; cdr3_nt: TGTGCCAGCAGCTTAGCGCTTAGCCTCACTGAAGCTTTCTTT; cdr3_aa: CASSLALSLTEAFF
cdr3_length: 16; j_call: TRBJ2-7; clone_size: once; d_call: .; v_call: TRBV6-8; cdr3_nt: TGTGCCAGCAACCCCTTATTCACAGGGAGACGCTACGAGCAGTACTTC; cdr3_aa: CASNPLFTGRRYEQYF
cdr3_length: 17; j_call: TRBJ2-6; clone_size: .; d_call: .; v_call: TRBV23-1; cdr3_nt: TGCGCCAGCAGCCCCTTCTCTCTAGGCTCTGGGGCCAACGTCCTGACTTTC; cdr3_aa: CASSPFSLGSGANVLTF
cdr3_length: 18; j_call: TRBJ1-2; clone_size: .; d_call: .; v_call: TRBV14; cdr3_nt: TGTGCCAGCAGCCAAGATCCCCGGGCAGGGCGGTTTTTATATGGCTACACCTTC; cdr3_aa: CASSQDPRAGRFLYGYTF
cdr3_length: 13; j_call: TRBJ2-3; clone_size: .; d_call: .; v_call: TRBV29-1; cdr3_nt: TGCAGCGCCCAGGGTATGTCGCTTGATACGCAGTATTTT; cdr3_aa: CSAQGMSLDTQYF
cdr3_length: 15; j_call: TRBJ2-5; clone_size: .; d_call: .; v_call: TRBV6-8; cdr3_nt: TGTGCCAGCAGAGAGCCGGGTCAAGGGGCCGAGACCCAGTACTTC; cdr3_aa: CASREPGQGAETQYF
cdr3_length: 15; j_call: TRBJ1-5; clone_size: once; d_call: TRBD1; v_call: TRBV6-8; cdr3_nt: TGTGCCATCAGCGGGGACAGCCTCCTCAATCAGCCCCAGCATTTT; cdr3_aa: CAISGDSLLNQPQHF
cdr3_length: 14; j_call: TRBJ2-1; clone_size: .; d_call: .; v_call: TRBV18; cdr3_nt: TGTGCCAGCTCGACCCTGGGACTTAACAATGAGCAGTTCTTC; cdr3_aa: CASSTLGLNNEQFF
cdr3_length: 14; j_call: TRBJ1-2; clone_size: .; d_call: .; v_call: TRBV4-1; cdr3_nt: TGCGCCAGCAGCCCACCACAGGAGCCCTATGGCTACACCTTC; cdr3_aa: CASSPPQEPYGYTF
cdr3_length: 12; j_call: TRBJ1-5; clone_size: .; d_call: .; v_call: TRBV6-8; cdr3_nt: TGTGCCAGCTCTACTTCTAATCAGCCCCAGCATTTT; cdr3_aa: CASSTSNQPQHF
cdr3_length: 12; j_call: TRBJ2-3; clone_size: .; d_call: .; v_call: TRBV29-1; cdr3_nt: TGCAGCGTCGAGGTTGGAACAGATACGCAGTATTTT; cdr3_aa: CSVEVGTDTQYF
cdr3_length: 16; j_call: TRBJ1-5; clone_size: .; d_call: TRBD1; v_call: TRBV15; cdr3_nt: TGTGCCACCAGCAGGGGGGACAGGGGGCGGCTTCAGCCCCAGCATTTT; cdr3_aa: CATSRGDRGRLQPQHF
cdr3_length: 13; j_call: TRBJ2-3; clone_size: .; d_call: .; v_call: TRBV29-1; cdr3_nt: TGCAGCGTTGAAGGGCAAGACACAGATACGCAGTATTTT; cdr3_aa: CSVEGQDTDTQYF
cdr3_length: 15; j_call: TRBJ1-2; clone_size: .; d_call: TRBD1; v_call: TRBV6-8; cdr3_nt: TGTGCCAGCAGTTCCGGACAGGGGGCGGGCTATGGCTACACCTTC; cdr3_aa: CASSSGQGAGYGYTF
cdr3_length: 14; j_call: TRBJ2-1; clone_size: .; d_call: TRBD1; v_call: TRBV18; cdr3_nt: TGTGCCAGCTCACCTTCACAACAGGGGGATGAGCAGTTCTTC; cdr3_aa: CASSPSQQGDEQFF